These T cell receptor beta chains were read from a single sample in a study of cytomegalovirus exposure and HLA in healthy donors. The table came from immunoSEQ multiplex PCR; TCRdb's copy has only in-frame clones and leaves some out. The sample has under 200,000 clones, 80% to 85% seen once. Sample: PBMCs. The receptors here all came from a male donor in good health and CMV-seropositive. Each CDR3 is given without its conserved first and last residue. The D gene is left open where the match is weak.

cdr3_length,j_call,v_call,d_call,cdr3_aa
14,TRBJ1-1,TRBV19,.,ASSIFGGGVSTEAF
9,TRBJ2-1,TRBV5-1,.,ASSSPNEQF
13,TRBJ1-4,TRBV28,.,ASSLSSGGREKLF
12,TRBJ1-1,TRBV12-5,.,ASGLSVETAEAF
12,TRBJ2-7,TRBV7-9,.,ASSFSTGFYEQY
10,TRBJ1-6,TRBV19,.,ASRTVDSPLH
14,TRBJ1-1,TRBV7-9,TRBD1,ASSLTSGTGVTEAF
16,TRBJ1-5,TRBV19,TRBD1,ASRYRGATGELNQPQH
12,TRBJ1-5,TRBV7-9,TRBD1,ASSPGTGNQPQH
12,TRBJ2-7,TRBV19,TRBD1,ASSKGTGRYEQY
14,TRBJ2-1,TRBV11-3,TRBD2,ASSSLRAGGRDEQF
11,TRBJ2-7,TRBV28,TRBD1,ASKTTGLDEQY
11,TRBJ1-2,TRBV28,TRBD1,AGGGTANYGYT
13,TRBJ1-5,TRBV7-9,.,ASSSLTGANQPQH
12,TRBJ1-2,TRBV6-5,TRBD1,ASRSTGGRYGYT
15,TRBJ1-6,TRBV15,.,ATSRVVGTRYNSPLH
11,TRBJ1-2,TRBV4-3,TRBD1,ASSQTQGGGYT
13,TRBJ2-2,TRBV11-3,TRBD2,ASSPNGRLSGELF
13,TRBJ2-1,TRBV12-5,TRBD2,ASGPAGLAGSLQF
11,TRBJ2-7,TRBV11-2,.,ASSLGATYEQY
16,TRBJ2-1,TRBV11-3,.,ASSLGWERGDGYNEQF
15,TRBJ2-7,TRBV30,TRBD2,AWSVLAGGLSSYEQY
11,TRBJ2-7,TRBV28,.,ASIGQGSYEQY
16,TRBJ1-5,TRBV28,TRBD1,ASSSGTGGRYSNQPQH
11,TRBJ2-7,TRBV5-4,.,ASSSRGIYEQY
12,TRBJ2-7,TRBV9,TRBD2,ASSVGGSSYEQY
13,TRBJ1-1,TRBV6-5,.,ASSYSTQGGTEAF
10,TRBJ2-7,TRBV30,TRBD1,AWRTGGYEQY
10,TRBJ1-4,TRBV29-1,.,SVRPPGEKLF
13,TRBJ1-1,TRBV19,.,ASSLQTRVNTEAF
11,TRBJ1-1,TRBV7-8,TRBD1,ASSGQGNTEAF
13,TRBJ1-6,TRBV15,TRBD1,ATSRPGQGNSPLH
13,TRBJ2-4,TRBV7-2,.,ASSQPPGGGNIQY
12,TRBJ1-5,TRBV18,.,ASSPPYSNQPQH
12,TRBJ2-7,TRBV10-3,TRBD2,AISGAGGVYEQY
13,TRBJ1-1,TRBV7-8,.,ASSLVETGNTEAF
13,TRBJ2-7,TRBV18,.,ASSPLERPSYEQY
12,TRBJ1-6,TRBV27,TRBD1,ASNSQGAYSPLH
11,TRBJ2-4,TRBV6-1,.,AAAGQLTNSQY
12,TRBJ2-7,TRBV5-4,.,ASSWGPNSYEQY
13,TRBJ1-4,TRBV5-8,TRBD1,ASSLQGAHNEKLF
13,TRBJ2-3,TRBV27,TRBD2,ASSFGAGRSDTQY
12,TRBJ2-7,TRBV5-6,.,ASSLDGGAREQY
12,TRBJ2-7,TRBV6-5,TRBD1,ASRRGTGTYEQY
12,TRBJ1-1,TRBV14,TRBD1,ASSLTGVNTEAF
15,TRBJ1-5,TRBV19,TRBD1,ASSIRQGQGNNQPQH
14,TRBJ2-3,TRBV7-2,TRBD2,ASSSGLAGSTDTQY
13,TRBJ1-5,TRBV12-5,.,ASGLQGISNQPQH
14,TRBJ1-4,TRBV2,.,ASILGQGPLNERLF
13,TRBJ1-1,TRBV5-6,TRBD1,ASSLRQGLVTEAF
14,TRBJ1-1,TRBV18,TRBD1,ASSQGVRLSNTEAF
13,TRBJ2-3,TRBV15,.,ATSSPRGYTDTQY
13,TRBJ1-2,TRBV9,.,ASSVGQEHFYGYT